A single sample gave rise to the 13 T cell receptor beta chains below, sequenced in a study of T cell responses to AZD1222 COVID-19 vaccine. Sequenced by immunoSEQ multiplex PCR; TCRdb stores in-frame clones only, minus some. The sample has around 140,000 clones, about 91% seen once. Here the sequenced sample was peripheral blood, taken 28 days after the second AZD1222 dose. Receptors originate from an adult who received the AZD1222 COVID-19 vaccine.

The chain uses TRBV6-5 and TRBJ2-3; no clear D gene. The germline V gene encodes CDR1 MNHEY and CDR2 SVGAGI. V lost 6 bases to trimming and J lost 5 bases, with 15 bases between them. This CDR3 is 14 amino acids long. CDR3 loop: CASRVGGPGDTQYF. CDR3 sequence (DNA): TGTGCCAGCAGAGTGGGTGGACCGGGAGATACGCAGTATTTT.

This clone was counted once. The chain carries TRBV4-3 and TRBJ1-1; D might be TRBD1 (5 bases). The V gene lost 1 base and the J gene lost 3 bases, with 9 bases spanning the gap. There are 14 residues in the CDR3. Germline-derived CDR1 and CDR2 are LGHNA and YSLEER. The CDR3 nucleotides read TGCGCCAGCAGCCAAGCTCCAGGGTACACTGAAGCTTTCTTT. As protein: CASSQAPGYTEAFF.

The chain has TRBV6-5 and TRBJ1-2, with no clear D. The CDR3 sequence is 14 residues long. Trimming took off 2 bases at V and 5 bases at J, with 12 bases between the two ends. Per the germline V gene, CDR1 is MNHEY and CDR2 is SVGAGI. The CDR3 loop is CASSYGSRAYGYTF. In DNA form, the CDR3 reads TGTGCCAGCAGTTACGGATCTCGGGCGTATGGCTACACCTTC.

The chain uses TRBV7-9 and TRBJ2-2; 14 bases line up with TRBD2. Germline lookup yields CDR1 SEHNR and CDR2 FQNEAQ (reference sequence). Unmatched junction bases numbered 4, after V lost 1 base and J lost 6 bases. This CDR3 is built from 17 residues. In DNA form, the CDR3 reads TGTGCCAGCAGCTTAGTTAAGGGACTAGCGGGAGCCGGGGAGCTGTTTTTT. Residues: CASSLVKGLAGAGELFF.

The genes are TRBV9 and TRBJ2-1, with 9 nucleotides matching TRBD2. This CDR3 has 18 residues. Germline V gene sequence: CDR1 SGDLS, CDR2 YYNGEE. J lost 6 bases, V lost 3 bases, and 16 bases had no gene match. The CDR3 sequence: CASSAHLSGRLSGNEQFF. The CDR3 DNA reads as TGTGCCAGCAGCGCCCACCTCAGCGGGAGGCTATCAGGCAATGAGCAGTTCTTC.

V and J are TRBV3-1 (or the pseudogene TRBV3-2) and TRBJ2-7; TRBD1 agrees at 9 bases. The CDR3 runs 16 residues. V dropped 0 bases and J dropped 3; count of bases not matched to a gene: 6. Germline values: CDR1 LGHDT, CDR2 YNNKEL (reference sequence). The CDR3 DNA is TGTGCCAGCAGCCAAGATGTAACAGGGGGCTTCTACGAGCAGTACTTC. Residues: CASSQDVTGGFYEQYF.

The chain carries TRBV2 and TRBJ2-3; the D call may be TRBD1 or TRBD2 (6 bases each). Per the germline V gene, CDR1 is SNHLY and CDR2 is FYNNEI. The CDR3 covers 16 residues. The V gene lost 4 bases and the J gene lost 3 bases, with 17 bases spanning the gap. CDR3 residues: CASSGPVRGVTDTQYF. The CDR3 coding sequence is TGTGCCAGCAGTGGTCCTGTTAGGGGGGTTACAGATACGCAGTATTTT. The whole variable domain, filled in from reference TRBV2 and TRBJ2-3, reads EPEVTQTPSHQVTQMGQEVILRCVPISNHLYFYWYRQILGQKVEFLVSFYNNEISEKSEIFDDQFSVERPDGSNFTLKIRSTKLEDSAMYFCASSGPVRGVTDTQYFGPGTRLTVL.

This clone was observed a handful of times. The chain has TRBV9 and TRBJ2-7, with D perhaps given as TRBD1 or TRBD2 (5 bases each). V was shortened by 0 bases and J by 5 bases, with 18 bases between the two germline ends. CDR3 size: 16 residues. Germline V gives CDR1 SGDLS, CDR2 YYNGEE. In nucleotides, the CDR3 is TGTGCCAGCAGCGTAGGCGTGGGGACCCTGGGAGACGAGCAGTACTTC. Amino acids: CASSVGVGTLGDEQYF.

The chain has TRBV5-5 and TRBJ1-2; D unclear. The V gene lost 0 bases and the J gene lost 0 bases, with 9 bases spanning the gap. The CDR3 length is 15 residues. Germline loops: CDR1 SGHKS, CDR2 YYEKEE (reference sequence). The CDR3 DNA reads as TGTGCCAGCAGCTTGGCCACGGGAGCTAACTATGGCTACACCTTC. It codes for CASSLATGANYGYTF.

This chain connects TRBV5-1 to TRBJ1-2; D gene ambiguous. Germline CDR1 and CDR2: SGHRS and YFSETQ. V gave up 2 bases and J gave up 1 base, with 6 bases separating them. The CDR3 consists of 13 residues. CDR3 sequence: CASSLGGNYGYTF. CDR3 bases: TGCGCCAGCAGCTTAGGTGGTAACTATGGCTACACCTTC.

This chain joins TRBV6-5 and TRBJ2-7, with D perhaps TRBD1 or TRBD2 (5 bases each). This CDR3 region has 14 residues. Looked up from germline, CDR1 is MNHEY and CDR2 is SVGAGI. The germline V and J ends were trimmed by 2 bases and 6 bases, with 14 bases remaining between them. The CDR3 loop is CASSYGLQRGEQYF. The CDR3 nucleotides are TGTGCCAGCAGTTACGGACTCCAGAGGGGCGAGCAGTACTTC.

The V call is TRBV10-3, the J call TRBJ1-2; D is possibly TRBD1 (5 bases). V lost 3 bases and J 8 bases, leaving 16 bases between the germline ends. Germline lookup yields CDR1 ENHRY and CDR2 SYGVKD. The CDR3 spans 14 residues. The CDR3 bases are TGTGCCATCAGTGATCAGGGTACCGTCGGAGGCTACACCTTC. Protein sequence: CAISDQGTVGGYTF.

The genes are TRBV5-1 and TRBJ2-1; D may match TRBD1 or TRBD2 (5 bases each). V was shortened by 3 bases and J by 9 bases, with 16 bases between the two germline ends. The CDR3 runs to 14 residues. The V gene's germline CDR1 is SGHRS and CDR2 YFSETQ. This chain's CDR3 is CASSYGTPHGEQFF. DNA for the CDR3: TGCGCCAGCAGCTACGGGACCCCCCACGGTGAGCAGTTCTTC.